This T cell receptor beta chain was recovered during a study of tumor and adjacent non-tumor tissue in lung cancer. V was pared by 3 bases and J by 10 bases, with 15 bases between. The CDR3 extends over 14 amino acids. TCRbeta libraries were built with three rounds of nested PCR, modified from ARM-PCR. TCRdb processed the multiplex PCR reads anew with MiXCR; each CDR3 protein has one entry. Of about 93,000 distinct CDR3 sequences in the sample, approximately 65% were seen once. This sample's RNA came from whole unsorted tissue. Donors were chemotherapy-naive, newly diagnosed lung cancer surgical patients in China, August–late 2014. The study's findings and limits: Tumor TCR diversity, when higher, was linked to shorter survival. Significantly higher TCR diversity was found in tumor than normal lung.

A remark on this clonotype: The target antigen is unknown.

J is TRBJ1-4 and V is TRBV12-3 or TRBV12-4; possibly TRBD1 for D (5 bases). The source material was lung tumor tissue. The clonotype was recovered from a man aged 55-75 years with non-small cell lung cancer. CDR3 bases: TGTGCCAGCAGTTTGTCAGGGCTTGGTGGAAAACTGTTTTTT. Its protein is CASSLSGLGGKLFF.